The 18 T cell receptor beta chains presented below share a single source sample, sequenced in a study of T cell changes during pregnancy in multiple sclerosis. Assay used: immunoSEQ multiplex PCR; TCRdb lists only in-frame clones, some missing. The table lists some 120,000 clones, around 97% of them singletons. The sequences come from peripheral blood, collected after pregnancy. Source of these receptors: a female donor with multiple sclerosis, enrolled in a pregnancy study.

This rearrangement joins TRBV27 to TRBJ2-2, with 10 bases fitting TRBD2. This CDR3 has 16 amino acids. With V trimmed by 5 bases and J by 7 bases, 10 bases remained unmatched. Germline V gene data show CDR1 as MNHEY and CDR2 as SMNVEV (reference sequence). This CDR3 reads CASSGKRGGYGGELFF. CDR3 coding DNA: TGTGCCAGCAGTGGGAAGCGGGGGGGTTATGGCGGGGAGCTGTTTTTT.

The chain has TRBV13 and TRBJ2-5; D not certain. This CDR3 has 14 residues. The germline CDR1 and CDR2 sequences are PRHDT and FYEKMQ (reference sequence). With 0 bases removed from V and 1 base from J, the gap between germline ends came to 6 bases. This chain's CDR3 is CASSLGRIQETQYF. The CDR3 nucleotides are TGTGCCAGCAGCTTAGGCAGGATCCAAGAGACCCAGTACTTC.

This chain joins TRBV5-5 and TRBJ2-3; TRBD1 matches at 10 bases. The CDR3 runs 16 residues. V dropped 0 bases and J dropped 2; count of bases not matched to a gene: 3. Germline V gene sequence: CDR1 SGHKS, CDR2 YYEKEE (reference sequence). The CDR3 loop is CASSLAGTGVTDTQYF. In DNA, the CDR3 is TGTGCCAGCAGCTTGGCCGGGACAGGGGTCACAGATACGCAGTATTTT.

The chain links TRBV11-3 to TRBJ1-2; 11 nucleotides agree with TRBD1. V gave up 4 bases and J gave up 1 base; unmatched junction bases: 11. The CDR3 consists of 18 residues. CDR1 SGHNT and CDR2 YENEEA come from the germline V gene. The CDR3 reads CASSSCRDRGNFNYGYTF. The CDR3 DNA reads as TGTGCCAGCAGCTCCTGCCGGGACAGGGGGAATTTTAACTATGGCTACACCTTC.

The chain recombines TRBV9 with TRBJ2-3, with 16 positions matching TRBD2. The junction had 13 bases not matched to a gene; V was cut back by 3 bases and J by 6 bases. This CDR3 region has 19 residues. CDR1 and CDR2 from the germline V gene are SGDLS and YYNGEE. CDR3 amino acids: CASSAGTSGRAPAGDTQYF. In DNA, the CDR3 is TGTGCCAGCAGCGCCGGGACTAGCGGGAGGGCTCCAGCGGGGGATACGCAGTATTTT.

The chain links TRBV5-1 to TRBJ2-1; 11 nucleotides agree with TRBD2. Trimming at V came to 0 bases and at J to 6 bases, leaving 8 bases not matched to a gene. CDR1 and CDR2 from the germline V gene are SGHRS and YFSETQ. The CDR3 loop spans 17 amino acids. The DNA for the CDR3 is TGCGCCAGCAGCTTGGTACTAGCGGGAGATCTCTCCAATGAGCAGTTCTTC. It encodes CASSLVLAGDLSNEQFF.

The table lists this clone with a count of one. The chain has TRBV6-1 and TRBJ1-4; 7 nucleotides align to TRBD1. Germline-derived CDR1 and CDR2 are MNHNS and SASEGT. V shed 9 bases and J 1 base; nucleotides not matched to a gene: 5. The CDR3 totals 14 residues. The CDR3 sequence is CASDRAGTNEKLFF. CDR3 DNA sequence: TGTGCCAGTGACAGGGCTGGAACTAATGAAAAACTGTTTTTT.

The CDR3: CASSDLQGPYNEQFF. The CDR3 coding sequence is TGTGCCAGTAGTGACCTACAGGGGCCCTACAATGAGCAGTTCTTC. This sequence joins TRBV19 and TRBJ2-1, with 7 bases fitting TRBD1. Unmatched junction bases numbered 6, after V lost 5 bases and J lost 2 bases. The CDR3 is 15 residues long. Germline values: CDR1 LNHDA, CDR2 SQIVND (reference sequence).

The chain couples TRBV14 to TRBJ1-1; 7 nucleotides agree with TRBD1. Germline CDR1 is SGHDN and CDR2 is FVKESK. The V segment lost 3 bases and the J segment 3 bases; nucleotides outside the gene matches: 7. This CDR3 region has 15 residues. The chain's CDR3 is CASSQIQGVYTEAFF. The CDR3, as DNA: TGTGCCAGCAGCCAGATTCAGGGGGTTTACACTGAAGCTTTCTTT.

The V call is TRBV9, the J call TRBJ2-7, with D maybe TRBD2 (7 bases). Germline values: CDR1 SGDLS, CDR2 YYNGEE. Deletions cut 5 bases from V and 3 bases from J, with 18 bases between. The CDR3 is 15 residues long. CDR3 loop: CASSLGRGPGYEQYF. In DNA, the CDR3 is TGTGCCAGCAGTTTAGGGCGGGGGCCTGGCTACGAGCAGTACTTC.

The chain recombines TRBV20-1 with TRBJ1-1; no reliable D call. Germline CDR1 reads DFQATT; CDR2 reads SNEGSKA (reference sequence). This CDR3 comprises 11 residues. The CDR3 nucleotides are TGCAGCCCCATAGTGAACACTGAAGCTTTCTTT. It codes for CSPIVNTEAFF.

V usage is TRBV7-2 and J usage is TRBJ2-3, with TRBD1 identical over 9 bases. The germline V gene encodes CDR1 SGHTA and CDR2 FQGNSA. V lost 1 base to trimming and J lost 4 bases; unmatched junction nucleotides: 3. CDR3 length: 15 amino acids. The CDR3 here is CASSLGDRAADTQYF. The CDR3 DNA is TGTGCCAGCAGCTTAGGGGACAGGGCGGCAGATACGCAGTATTTT.

Here the CDR3 DNA reads TGTGCCAGCACCCCTAACGGCTACGAGCAGTACTTC. As protein: CASTPNGYEQYF. The rearrangement uses TRBV28 and TRBJ2-7; D remains unclear. With 7 bases removed from V and 3 bases from J, the gap between germline ends came to 10 bases. Germline V lookup: CDR1 MDHEN, CDR2 SYDVKM. This CDR3 has 12 amino acids.

This sequence joins TRBV7-2 and TRBJ2-7; D uncertain. This CDR3 comprises 15 residues. Germline V gene lookup returns CDR1 SGHTA and CDR2 FQGNSA. The germline V and J ends were trimmed by 0 bases and 2 bases, with 11 bases remaining between them. As DNA, the CDR3 is TGTGCCAGCAGCTTAGCGCTGGCATCCACCTACGAGCAGTACTTC. This gives the protein CASSLALASTYEQYF.

The CDR3 loop is CASSLEWSGFQGWVYEQYF. CDR3 nucleotides: TGTGCCAGCAGCTTAGAGTGGTCGGGGTTCCAGGGGTGGGTATACGAGCAGTACTTC. This rearrangement joins TRBV11-2 to TRBJ2-7; tentative D call: TRBD1 (6 bases). CDR1 is SGHAT, CDR2 FQNNGV, per germline. The germline V and J ends were trimmed by 0 bases and 4 bases, with 25 bases remaining between them. This CDR3 region has 19 residues.

The chain links TRBV4-1 to TRBJ2-3, with TRBD2 identical over 10 bases. Unmatched junction bases numbered 7, after V lost 0 bases and J lost 1 base. The germline V gene has CDR1 MGHRA and CDR2 YSYEKL. The CDR3 runs 18 residues. CDR3: CASSQDRTSGTRTDTQYF. The CDR3 DNA reads as TGCGCCAGCAGCCAAGATCGGACTAGCGGTACCCGCACAGATACGCAGTATTTT.

The rearrangement uses TRBV5-1 and TRBJ2-1, with 14 bases matching TRBD2. After removal of 4 bases from V and 6 bases from J, the junction contained 9 bases not matched to a gene. The length of the CDR3 is 17 residues. Germline values: CDR1 SGHRS, CDR2 YFSETQ. The CDR3 region is CASSRRPGTSGSNEQFF. The CDR3 DNA reads TGCGCCAGCAGCCGTAGACCCGGGACTAGCGGGAGCAATGAGCAGTTCTTC.

The chain carries TRBV4-1 and TRBJ2-7; 8 bases are a match to TRBD1. The CDR3 has 19 residues. The V gene end was trimmed by 2 bases and the J gene end by 0 bases; junction bases not matched to a gene: 15. Germline V gene data show CDR1 as MGHRA and CDR2 as YSYEKL. The CDR3 loop is CASSQLSYRDRSISYEQYF. The CDR3 DNA follows: TGCGCCAGCAGCCAATTGAGTTACCGGGACAGGTCGATCTCCTACGAGCAGTACTTC.